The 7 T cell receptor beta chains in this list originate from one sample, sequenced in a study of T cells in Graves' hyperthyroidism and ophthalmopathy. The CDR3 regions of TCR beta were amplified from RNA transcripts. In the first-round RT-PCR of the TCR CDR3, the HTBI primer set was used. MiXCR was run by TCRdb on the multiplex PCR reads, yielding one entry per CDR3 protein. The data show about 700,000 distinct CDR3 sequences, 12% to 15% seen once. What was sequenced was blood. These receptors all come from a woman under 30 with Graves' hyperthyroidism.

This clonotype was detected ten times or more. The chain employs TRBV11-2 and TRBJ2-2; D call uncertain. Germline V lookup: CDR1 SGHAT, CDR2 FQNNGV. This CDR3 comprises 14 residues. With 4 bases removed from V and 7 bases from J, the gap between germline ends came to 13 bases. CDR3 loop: CASSSQPGHGELFF. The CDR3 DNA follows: TGTGCCAGCAGCTCCCAGCCCGGTCACGGGGAGCTGTTTTTT.

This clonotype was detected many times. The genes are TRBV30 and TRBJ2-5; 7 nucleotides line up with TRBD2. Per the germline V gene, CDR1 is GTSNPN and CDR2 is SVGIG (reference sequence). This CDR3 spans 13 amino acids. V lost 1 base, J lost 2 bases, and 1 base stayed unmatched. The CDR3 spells CAWSAGLQETQYF. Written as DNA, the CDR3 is TGTGCCTGGAGTGCGGGACTACAAGAGACCCAGTACTTC.

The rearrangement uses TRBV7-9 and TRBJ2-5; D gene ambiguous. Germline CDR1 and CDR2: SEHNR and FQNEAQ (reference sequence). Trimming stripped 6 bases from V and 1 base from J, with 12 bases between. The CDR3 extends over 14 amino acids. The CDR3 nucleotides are TGTGCCAGCAGTGTCGAAGCCATCCAAGAGACCCAGTACTTC. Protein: CASSVEAIQETQYF.

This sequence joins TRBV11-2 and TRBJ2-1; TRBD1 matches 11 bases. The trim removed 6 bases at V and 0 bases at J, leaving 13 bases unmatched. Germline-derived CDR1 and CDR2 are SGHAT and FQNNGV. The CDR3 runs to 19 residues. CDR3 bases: TGTGCCAGCAGTCTGGGAGGGACAGGGGGTTTTTCCTCCTACAATGAGCAGTTCTTC. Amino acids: CASSLGGTGGFSSYNEQFF.

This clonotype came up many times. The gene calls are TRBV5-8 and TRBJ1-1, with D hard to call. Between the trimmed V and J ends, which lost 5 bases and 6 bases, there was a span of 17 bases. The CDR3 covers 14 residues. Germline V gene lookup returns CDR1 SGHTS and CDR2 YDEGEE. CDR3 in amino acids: CASRNGGGPAEAFF. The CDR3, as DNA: TGTGCCAGCAGGAACGGAGGAGGGCCGGCTGAAGCTTTCTTT.

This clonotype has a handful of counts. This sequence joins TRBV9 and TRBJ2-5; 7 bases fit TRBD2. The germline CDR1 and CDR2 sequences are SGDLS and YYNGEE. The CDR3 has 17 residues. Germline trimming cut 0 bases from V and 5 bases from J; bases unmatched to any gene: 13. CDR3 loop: CASSVGGGRLAGETQYF. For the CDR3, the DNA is TGTGCCAGCAGCGTAGGGGGAGGGAGACTAGCCGGTGAGACCCAGTACTTC.

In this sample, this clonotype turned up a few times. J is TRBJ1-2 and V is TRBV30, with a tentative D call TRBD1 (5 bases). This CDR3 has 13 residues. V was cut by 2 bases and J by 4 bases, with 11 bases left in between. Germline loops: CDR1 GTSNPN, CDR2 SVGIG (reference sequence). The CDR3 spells CAWSRGPFYGYTF. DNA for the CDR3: TGTGCCTGGAGTAGGGGCCCTTTCTATGGCTACACCTTC.